A single count supports the clone carrying this T cell receptor beta chain. The data were obtained in a study of blood T cell repertoires in COVID-19. Study information: Acute-phase and convalescent COVID-19 samples originated in the United States, Italy and Spain. PBMCs, B-cell-depleted T cells, or T cells provided the cDNA or gDNA that made up the material.

Seattle researchers signed up patients amid active infection and tracked them longitudinally. Per the authors' pipeline: Reference gene primer amplification in the assay estimated nucleated cell counts. Produced via immunoSEQ multiplex PCR; TCRdb's table is partial and in-frame only. V, J and clone size derive from that table, while D and trimming were established from the DNA sequence. The top ten hold 6% to 6.5% of the sample, which has fewer than 60,000 clones, approximately 87% seen once. Germline V gives CDR1 MNHEY, CDR2 SMNVEV (reference sequence). This CDR3 region has 15 residues. Losses at the gene ends were 3 bases for V and 6 bases for J; bases not matched to a gene: 8.

The chain has TRBV27 and TRBJ2-3; 8 bases map to TRBD2. The sequenced sample was peripheral blood. The receptor comes from an older woman with COVID-19, enrolled during active disease. As DNA, the CDR3 is TGTGCCAGCAGTTTCTTAGGACTAGCTGGGGATACGCAGTATTTT. This sequence encodes CASSFLGLAGDTQYF.